The rows below give T cell receptor beta chains drawn from one sample of a study of beta chain features in type 1 diabetes. The data were produced by immunoSEQ multiplex PCR, yet TCRdb's version contains in-frame clones alone and is incomplete. The data show 500,000 to 800,000 clones, about an eighth seen once. Sequencing was carried out using naive CD4+ T cells from blood. All receptors come from a man aged 25 to 45 with type 1 diabetes. CDR3s include the opening cysteine and the closing phenylalanine or tryptophan.

j_gene: TRBJ1-5
len: 14
v_gene: TRBV10-3
CDR3aa: CAISEPDRDQPQHF

j_gene: TRBJ1-5
len: 13
v_gene: TRBV29-1
CDR3aa: CSVAGTGFQPQHF

j_gene: TRBJ1-2
len: 12
v_gene: TRBV29-1
CDR3aa: CSVAPTGGSYTF

j_gene: TRBJ1-2
len: 18
v_gene: TRBV5-1
CDR3aa: CASSLAEGTETGDYGYTF

j_gene: TRBJ1-2
len: 15
v_gene: TRBV15
CDR3aa: CATSRDRTLASGYTF

j_gene: TRBJ1-4
len: 14
v_gene: TRBV9
CDR3aa: CASSVRQGNEKLFF

j_gene: TRBJ2-6
len: 13
v_gene: TRBV7-3
CDR3aa: CASSFFGANVLTF

j_gene: TRBJ2-6
len: 18
v_gene: TRBV30
CDR3aa: CAWSGTGGPFSGANVLTF

j_gene: TRBJ2-5
len: 15
v_gene: TRBV28
CDR3aa: CASSSTPSGPKTQYF

j_gene: TRBJ2-7
len: 15
v_gene: TRBV4-1
CDR3aa: CASSRYDQGSYEQYF

j_gene: TRBJ2-1
len: 17
v_gene: TRBV4-1
CDR3aa: CASSLDKTRFSYNEQFF

j_gene: TRBJ2-1
len: 12
v_gene: TRBV4-3
CDR3aa: CASGPGHNEQFF

j_gene: TRBJ2-1
len: 13
v_gene: TRBV7-2
CDR3aa: CASSSVVNNEQFF

j_gene: TRBJ2-5
len: 13
v_gene: TRBV19
CDR3aa: CASSPTSQETQYF

j_gene: TRBJ2-5
len: 13
v_gene: TRBV7-2
CDR3aa: CASSTDRTGTQYF

j_gene: TRBJ2-5
len: 15
v_gene: TRBV29-1
CDR3aa: CSVTPGQGTQETQYF

j_gene: TRBJ1-3
len: 15
v_gene: TRBV7-2
CDR3aa: CASSLRTGSGNTIYF